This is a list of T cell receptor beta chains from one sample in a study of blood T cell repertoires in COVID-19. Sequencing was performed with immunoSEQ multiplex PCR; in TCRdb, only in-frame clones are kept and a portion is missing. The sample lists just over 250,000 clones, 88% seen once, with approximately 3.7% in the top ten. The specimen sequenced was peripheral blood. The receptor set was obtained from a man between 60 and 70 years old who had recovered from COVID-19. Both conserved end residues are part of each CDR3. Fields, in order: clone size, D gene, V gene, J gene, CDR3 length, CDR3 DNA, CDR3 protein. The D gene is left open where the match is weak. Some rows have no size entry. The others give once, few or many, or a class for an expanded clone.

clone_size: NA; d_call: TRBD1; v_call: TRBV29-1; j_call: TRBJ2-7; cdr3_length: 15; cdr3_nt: TGCAGCGTTGAATTGAGGACAGGGGTTTCCTACGAGCAGTACTTC; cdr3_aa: CSVELRTGVSYEQYF
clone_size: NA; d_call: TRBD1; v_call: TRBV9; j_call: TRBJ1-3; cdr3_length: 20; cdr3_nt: TGTGCCAACATCGGGCGGAGGGGGCGCGAAGCGGCAGCCTCTGGAAACACCATATATTTT; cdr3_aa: CANIGRRGREAAASGNTIYF
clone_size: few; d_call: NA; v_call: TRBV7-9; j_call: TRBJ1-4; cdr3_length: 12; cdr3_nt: TGTGCCAGCAGCCAGGGGCGAGAAAAACTGTTTTTT; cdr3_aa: CASSQGREKLFF
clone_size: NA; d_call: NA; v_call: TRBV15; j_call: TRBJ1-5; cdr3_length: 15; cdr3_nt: TGTGCCACCAGCAGGACAGGTCTCAGCAATCAGCCCCAGCATTTT; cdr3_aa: CATSRTGLSNQPQHF
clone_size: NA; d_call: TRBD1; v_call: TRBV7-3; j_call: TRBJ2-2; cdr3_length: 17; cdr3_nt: TGTGCCAGCAGCACCATCGGGGGGACAGGGCTGGCCGGGGAGCTGTTTTTT; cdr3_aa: CASSTIGGTGLAGELFF
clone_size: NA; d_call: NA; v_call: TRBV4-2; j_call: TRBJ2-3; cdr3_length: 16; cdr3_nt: TGTGCCAGCAGCCAAGACCTCGGGATTGCCGCAGATACGCAGTATTTT; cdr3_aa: CASSQDLGIAADTQYF
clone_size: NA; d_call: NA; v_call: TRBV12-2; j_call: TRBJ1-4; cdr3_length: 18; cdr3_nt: TGTGCAAGTCGCTTTCACCGGGACAGGGGGCGCAAAAATGAAAAACTGTTTTTT; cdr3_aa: CASRFHRDRGRKNEKLFF
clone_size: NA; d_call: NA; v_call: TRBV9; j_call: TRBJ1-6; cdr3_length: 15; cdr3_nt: TGTGCCAGCAGCGTCAACCGGGTCCAAAATTCACCCCTCCACTTT; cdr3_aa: CASSVNRVQNSPLHF
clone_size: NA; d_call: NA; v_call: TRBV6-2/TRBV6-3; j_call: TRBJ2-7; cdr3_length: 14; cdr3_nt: TGTGCCAGCAGTTACGGGGCCGCCTCCTACGAGCAGTACTTC; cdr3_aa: CASSYGAASYEQYF
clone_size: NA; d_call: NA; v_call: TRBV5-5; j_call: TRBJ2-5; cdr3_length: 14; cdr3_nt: TGTGCCAACTCACGAGGCCCGGGACAAGAGACCCAGTACTTC; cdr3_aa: CANSRGPGQETQYF
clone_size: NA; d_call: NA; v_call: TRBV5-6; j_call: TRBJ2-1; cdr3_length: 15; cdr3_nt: TGTGCCAGCAGCTTGGGAGCGGTGCACTACAATGAGCAGTTCTTC; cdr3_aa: CASSLGAVHYNEQFF
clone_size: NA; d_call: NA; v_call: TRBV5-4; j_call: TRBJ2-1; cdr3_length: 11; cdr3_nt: TGTGCCAGCAGCTTGGGACAGTTGTCGTTCTTC; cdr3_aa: CASSLGQLSFF
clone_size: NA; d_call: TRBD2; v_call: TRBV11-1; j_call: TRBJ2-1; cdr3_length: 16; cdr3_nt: TGTGCCAGCAGCCACCCTGGGGGCCCGGGGGGGAATGAGCAGTTCTTC; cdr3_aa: CASSHPGGPGGNEQFF
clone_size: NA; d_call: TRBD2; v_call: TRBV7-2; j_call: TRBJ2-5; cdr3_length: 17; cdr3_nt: TGTGCCAGCAGCCGCATCGGACTAGCGGGGGGCTGGGAGACCCAGTACTTC; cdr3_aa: CASSRIGLAGGWETQYF
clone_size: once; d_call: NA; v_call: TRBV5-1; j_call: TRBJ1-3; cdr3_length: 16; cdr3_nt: TGCGCCAGCAGCTTGGGACAGGCGGGCGCTGGAAACACCATATATTTT; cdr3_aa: CASSLGQAGAGNTIYF
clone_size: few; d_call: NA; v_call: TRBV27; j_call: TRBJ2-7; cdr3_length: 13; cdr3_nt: TGTGCCAGCAGTTTATCCCCAGGGCTCGAGCAGTACTTC; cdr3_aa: CASSLSPGLEQYF
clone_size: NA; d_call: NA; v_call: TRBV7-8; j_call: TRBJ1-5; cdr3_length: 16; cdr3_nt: TGTGCCAGTACCACCGGGCCTGACAGGACCGGGCAGCCCCAGCATTTT; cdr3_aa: CASTTGPDRTGQPQHF
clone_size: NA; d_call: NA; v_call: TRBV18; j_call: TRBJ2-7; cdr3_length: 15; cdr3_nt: TGTGCCAGCTCACCTCTATCACGAAGCACCTACGAGCAGTACTTC; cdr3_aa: CASSPLSRSTYEQYF
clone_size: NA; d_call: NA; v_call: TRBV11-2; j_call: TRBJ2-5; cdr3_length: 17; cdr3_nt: TGTGCCAGCAGCTCTCCCCCCAATCTGGCTGGCAAAGAGACCCAGTACTTC; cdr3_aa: CASSSPPNLAGKETQYF
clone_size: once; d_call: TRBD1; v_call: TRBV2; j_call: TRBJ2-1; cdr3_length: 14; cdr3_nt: TGTGCCAGCAGGGGGACAGGTTCATACAATGAGCAGTTCTTC; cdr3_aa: CASRGTGSYNEQFF
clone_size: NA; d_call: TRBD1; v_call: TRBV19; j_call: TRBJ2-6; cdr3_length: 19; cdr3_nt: TGTGCCAGTAGTACAAACGACAGGGCCCTAAGCTCTGGGGCCAACGTCCTGACTTTC; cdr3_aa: CASSTNDRALSSGANVLTF
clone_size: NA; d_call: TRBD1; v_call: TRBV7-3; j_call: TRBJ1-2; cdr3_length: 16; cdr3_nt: TGTGCCAGCAGCTTAACGGGCGGGACAGGGGGCTCTGGCTACACCTTC; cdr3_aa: CASSLTGGTGGSGYTF
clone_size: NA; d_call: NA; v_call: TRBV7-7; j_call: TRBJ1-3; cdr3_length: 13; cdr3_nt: TGTGCCAGCAGCTTTACCGAGGGAAACACCATATATTTT; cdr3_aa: CASSFTEGNTIYF
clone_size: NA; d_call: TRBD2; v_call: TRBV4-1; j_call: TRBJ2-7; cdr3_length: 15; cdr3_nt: TGCGCCAGCAGGGCTAGCGGGGCTAGCTCCTACGAGCAGTACTTC; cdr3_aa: CASRASGASSYEQYF
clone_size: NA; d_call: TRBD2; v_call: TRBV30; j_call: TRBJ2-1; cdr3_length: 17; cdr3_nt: TGTGCCTGGAGTGTAGGCGTAGCGGGGGGGATCTACAATGAGCAGTTCTTC; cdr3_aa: CAWSVGVAGGIYNEQFF
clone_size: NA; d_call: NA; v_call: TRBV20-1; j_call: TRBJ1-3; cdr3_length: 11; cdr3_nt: TGCAGTGCTCCTATAGAAAACACCATATATTTT; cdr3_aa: CSAPIENTIYF
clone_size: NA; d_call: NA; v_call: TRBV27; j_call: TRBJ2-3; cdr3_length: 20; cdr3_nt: TGTGCCAGCAGTTTAGGGCCGTCCGGTTCAGGGAAAGAAAGCACAGATACGCAGTATTTT; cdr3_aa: CASSLGPSGSGKESTDTQYF
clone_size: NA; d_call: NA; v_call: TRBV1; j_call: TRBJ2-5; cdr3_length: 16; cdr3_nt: TGCACCAGCAGCCAAGATGGAGAGACTAGCCAAGAGACCCAGTACTTC; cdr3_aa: CTSSQDGETSQETQYF
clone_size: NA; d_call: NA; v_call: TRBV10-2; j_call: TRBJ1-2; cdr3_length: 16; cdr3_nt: TGCGCCAGCAGACCCCTCGGCGAGCAGGGCAACTATGGCTACACCTTC; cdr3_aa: CASRPLGEQGNYGYTF
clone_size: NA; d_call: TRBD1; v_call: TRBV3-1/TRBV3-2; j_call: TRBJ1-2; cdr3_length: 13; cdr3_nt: TGTGCCAGCAGCCCGAGACAGGGCATTGGCTACACCTTC; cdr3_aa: CASSPRQGIGYTF
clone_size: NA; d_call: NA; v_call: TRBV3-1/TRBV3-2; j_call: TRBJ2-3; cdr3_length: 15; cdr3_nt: TGTGCCAGCAGCCAAGGTCCTAGCGGCACAGATACGCAGTATTTT; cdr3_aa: CASSQGPSGTDTQYF
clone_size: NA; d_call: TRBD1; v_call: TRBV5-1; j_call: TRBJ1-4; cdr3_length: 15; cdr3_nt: TGCGCCAGCAGCTTGCTTGAGACAGGGAATGAAAAACTGTTTTTT; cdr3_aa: CASSLLETGNEKLFF
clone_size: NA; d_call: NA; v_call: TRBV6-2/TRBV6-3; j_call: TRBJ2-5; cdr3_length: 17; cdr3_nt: TGTGCCAGCAGCCATCCCCCAATTGGACAGATAAAAGAGACCCAGTACTTC; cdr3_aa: CASSHPPIGQIKETQYF
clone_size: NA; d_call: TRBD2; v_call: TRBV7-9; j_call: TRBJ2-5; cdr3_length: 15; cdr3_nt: TGTGCCAGCAGCTTTACTAGCGGGGCCAAAGAGACCCAGTACTTC; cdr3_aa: CASSFTSGAKETQYF
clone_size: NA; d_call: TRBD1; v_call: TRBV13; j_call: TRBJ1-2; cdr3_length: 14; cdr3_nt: TGTGCCAGCAGCTTAGGAGGACAGGGTTATGGCTACACCTTC; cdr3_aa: CASSLGGQGYGYTF
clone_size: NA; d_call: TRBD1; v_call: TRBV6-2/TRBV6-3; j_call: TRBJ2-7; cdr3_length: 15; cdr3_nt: TGTGCCAGCAGCCCCATGACAGGGGGCCGTTACGAGCAGTACTTC; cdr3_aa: CASSPMTGGRYEQYF
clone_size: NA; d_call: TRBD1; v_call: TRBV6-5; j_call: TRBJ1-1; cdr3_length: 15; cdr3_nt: TGTGCCAGCTCTCGGGACAGGCCTATGAACACTGAAGCTTTCTTT; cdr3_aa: CASSRDRPMNTEAFF
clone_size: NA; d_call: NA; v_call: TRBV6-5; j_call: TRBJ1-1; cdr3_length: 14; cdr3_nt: TGTGCCAGCAGTTACTCGGGGCGGAACACTGAAGCTTTCTTT; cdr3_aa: CASSYSGRNTEAFF
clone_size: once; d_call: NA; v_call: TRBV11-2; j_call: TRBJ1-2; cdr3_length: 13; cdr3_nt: TGTGCCAGCAGCTCGGGGGGCGTGAAGGGCTACACCTTC; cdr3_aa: CASSSGGVKGYTF
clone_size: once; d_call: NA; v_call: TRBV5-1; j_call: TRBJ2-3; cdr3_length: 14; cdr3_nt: TGCGCCAGCAGCTTGGGTCAGATAACAGATACGCAGTATTTT; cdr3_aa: CASSLGQITDTQYF
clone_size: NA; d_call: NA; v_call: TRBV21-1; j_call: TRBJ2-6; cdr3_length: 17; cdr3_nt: TGTGCCAGCAGTGCACTATGCGGGGGGGCTGGGGCCAACGTCCTGACTTTC; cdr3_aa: CASSALCGGAGANVLTF
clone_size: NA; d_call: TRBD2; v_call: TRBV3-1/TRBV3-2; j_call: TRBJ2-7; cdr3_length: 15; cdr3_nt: TGTGCCAGCAGCCCTGGCGGGGGGGGCTCCTACGAGCAGTACTTC; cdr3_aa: CASSPGGGGSYEQYF
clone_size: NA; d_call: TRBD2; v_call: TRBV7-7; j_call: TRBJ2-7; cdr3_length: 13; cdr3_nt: TGTGCCAGCAGCTTTCTAGCGGGGGGCGAGCAGTACTTC; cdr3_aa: CASSFLAGGEQYF
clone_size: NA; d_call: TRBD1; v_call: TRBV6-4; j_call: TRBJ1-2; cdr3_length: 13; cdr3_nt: TGTGCCAGCAGTGGAGGACAGGGCTATGGCTACACCTTC; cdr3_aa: CASSGGQGYGYTF
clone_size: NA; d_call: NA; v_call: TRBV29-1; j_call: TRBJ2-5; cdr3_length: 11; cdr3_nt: TGCAGTCCTACCCGAGGGGAGACCCAGTACTTC; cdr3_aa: CSPTRGETQYF
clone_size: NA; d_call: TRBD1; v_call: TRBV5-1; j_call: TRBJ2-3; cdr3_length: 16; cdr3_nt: TGCGCCAGCAGCTCGGGACAGGGGGAAGTTACAGATACGCAGTATTTT; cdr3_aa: CASSSGQGEVTDTQYF
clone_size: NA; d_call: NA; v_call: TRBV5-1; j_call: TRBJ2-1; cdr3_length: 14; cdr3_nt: TGCGCCAGCAGCTTGGGACAGGTCTACAATGAGCAGTTCTTC; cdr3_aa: CASSLGQVYNEQFF